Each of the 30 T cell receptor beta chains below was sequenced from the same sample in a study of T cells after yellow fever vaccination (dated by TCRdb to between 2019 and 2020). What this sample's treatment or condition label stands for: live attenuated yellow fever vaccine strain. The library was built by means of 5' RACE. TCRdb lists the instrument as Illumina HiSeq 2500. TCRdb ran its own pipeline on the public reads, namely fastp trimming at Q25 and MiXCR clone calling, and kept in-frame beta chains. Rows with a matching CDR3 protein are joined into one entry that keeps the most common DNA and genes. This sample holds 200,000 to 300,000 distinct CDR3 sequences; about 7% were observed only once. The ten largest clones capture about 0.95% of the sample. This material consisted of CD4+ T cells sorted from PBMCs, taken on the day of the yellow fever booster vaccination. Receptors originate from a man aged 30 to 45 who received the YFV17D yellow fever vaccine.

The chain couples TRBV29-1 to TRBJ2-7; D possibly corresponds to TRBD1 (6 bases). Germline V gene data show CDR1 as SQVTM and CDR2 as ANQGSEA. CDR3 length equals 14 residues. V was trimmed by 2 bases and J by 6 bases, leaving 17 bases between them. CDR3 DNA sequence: TGCAGCGTTGAAATGACAGGCCCAACCTGCGAGCAGTACTTC. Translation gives CSVEMTGPTCEQYF.

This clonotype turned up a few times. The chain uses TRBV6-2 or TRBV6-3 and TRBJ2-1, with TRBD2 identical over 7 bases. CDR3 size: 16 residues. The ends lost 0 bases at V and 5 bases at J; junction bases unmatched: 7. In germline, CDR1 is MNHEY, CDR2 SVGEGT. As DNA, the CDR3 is TGTGCCAGCAGTTACTCGGCGGGAGCCCCCGACAATGAGCAGTTCTTC. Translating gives CASSYSAGAPDNEQFF.

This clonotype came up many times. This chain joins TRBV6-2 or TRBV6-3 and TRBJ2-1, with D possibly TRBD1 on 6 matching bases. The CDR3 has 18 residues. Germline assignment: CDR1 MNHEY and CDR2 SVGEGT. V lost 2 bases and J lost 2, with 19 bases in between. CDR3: CASSYRSYRVGPYNEQFF. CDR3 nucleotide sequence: TGTGCCAGCAGTTACCGGAGCTACAGGGTCGGGCCCTACAATGAGCAGTTCTTC.

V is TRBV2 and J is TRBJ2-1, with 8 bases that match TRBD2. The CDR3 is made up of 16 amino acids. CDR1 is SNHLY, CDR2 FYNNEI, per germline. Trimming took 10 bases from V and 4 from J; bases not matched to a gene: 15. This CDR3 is CATGGLASNSYNEQFF. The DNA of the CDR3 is TGTGCCACGGGGGGGCTAGCCTCAAATTCTTACAATGAGCAGTTCTTC.

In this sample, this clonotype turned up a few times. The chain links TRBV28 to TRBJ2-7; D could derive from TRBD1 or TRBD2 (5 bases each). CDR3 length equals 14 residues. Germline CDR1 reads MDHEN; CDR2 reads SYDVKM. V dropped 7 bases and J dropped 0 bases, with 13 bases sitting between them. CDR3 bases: TGTGCCAGCACTTCTAGGGACGGCTCCTACGAGCAGTACTTC. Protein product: CASTSRDGSYEQYF.

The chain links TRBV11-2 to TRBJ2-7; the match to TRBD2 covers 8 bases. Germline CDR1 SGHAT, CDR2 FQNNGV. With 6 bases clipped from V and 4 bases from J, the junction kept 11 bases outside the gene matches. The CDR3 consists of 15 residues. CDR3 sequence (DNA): TGTGCCAGCAGGAACTGGCGGGAGGAGCCTTACGAGCAGTACTTC. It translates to CASRNWREEPYEQYF.

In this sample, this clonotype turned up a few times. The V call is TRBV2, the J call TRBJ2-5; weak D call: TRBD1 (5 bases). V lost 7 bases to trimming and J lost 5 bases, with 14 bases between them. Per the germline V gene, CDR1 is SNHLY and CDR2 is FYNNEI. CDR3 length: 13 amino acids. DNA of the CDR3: TGTGCCAGCATCAGGGTTGAGTCGGAGACCCAGTACTTC. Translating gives CASIRVESETQYF.

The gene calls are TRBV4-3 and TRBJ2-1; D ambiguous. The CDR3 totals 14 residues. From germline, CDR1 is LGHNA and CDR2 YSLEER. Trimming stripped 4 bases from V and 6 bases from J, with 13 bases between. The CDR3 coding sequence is TGCGCCAGCAGCCGAGACGTAGGGTTCAATGAGCAGTTCTTC. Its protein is CASSRDVGFNEQFF.

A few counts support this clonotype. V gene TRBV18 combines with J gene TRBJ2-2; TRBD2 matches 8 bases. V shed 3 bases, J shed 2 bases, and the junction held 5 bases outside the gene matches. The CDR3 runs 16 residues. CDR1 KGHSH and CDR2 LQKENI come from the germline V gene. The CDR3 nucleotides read TGTGCCAGCTCACCGGGAGGGACTAGTAACACCGGGGAGCTGTTTTTT. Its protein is CASSPGGTSNTGELFF.

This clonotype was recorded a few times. The CDR3 DNA follows: TGTGCCAGCTCACCACCCGGACAGCGGCCAGGGGAGACCCAGTACTTC. Translated, it gives CASSPPGQRPGETQYF. V is TRBV18 and J is TRBJ2-5, with D maybe TRBD1 (6 bases). Germline V CDR1 and CDR2: KGHSH, LQKENI. Trimming left V 0 bases short and J 5 bases short, with 16 bases between. The CDR3 is 16 amino acids.

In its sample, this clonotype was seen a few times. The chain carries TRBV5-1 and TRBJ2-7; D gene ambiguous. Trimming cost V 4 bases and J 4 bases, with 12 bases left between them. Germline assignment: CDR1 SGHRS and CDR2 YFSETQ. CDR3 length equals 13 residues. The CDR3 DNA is TGCGCCAGCAGCCCAGAGGTGGGGTACGAGCAGTACTTC. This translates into CASSPEVGYEQYF.

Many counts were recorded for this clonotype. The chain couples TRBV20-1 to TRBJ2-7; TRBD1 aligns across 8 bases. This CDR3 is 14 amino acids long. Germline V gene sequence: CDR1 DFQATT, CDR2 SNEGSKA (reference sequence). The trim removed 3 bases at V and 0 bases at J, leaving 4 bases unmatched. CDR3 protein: CSASGQGSSYEQYF. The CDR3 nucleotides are TGCAGTGCTAGCGGACAGGGTAGCTCCTACGAGCAGTACTTC.

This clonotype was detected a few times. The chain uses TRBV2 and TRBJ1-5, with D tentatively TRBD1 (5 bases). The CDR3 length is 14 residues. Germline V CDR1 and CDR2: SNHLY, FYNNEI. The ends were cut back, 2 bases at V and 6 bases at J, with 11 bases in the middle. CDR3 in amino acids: CASSETAGIQPQHF. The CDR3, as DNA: TGTGCCAGCAGTGAAACGGCAGGGATTCAGCCCCAGCATTTT.

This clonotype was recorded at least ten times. The CDR3 DNA reads as TGTGCCAGCGGCCCGCCAGGGCTATCGGGGAATGAGCAGTTCTTC. Amino acids: CASGPPGLSGNEQFF. The chain couples TRBV2 to TRBJ2-1, with D tentatively TRBD1 or TRBD2 (5 bases each). The germline CDR1 and CDR2 sequences are SNHLY and FYNNEI. The CDR3 consists of 15 residues. V dropped 8 bases and J dropped 7 bases, with 21 bases sitting between them.

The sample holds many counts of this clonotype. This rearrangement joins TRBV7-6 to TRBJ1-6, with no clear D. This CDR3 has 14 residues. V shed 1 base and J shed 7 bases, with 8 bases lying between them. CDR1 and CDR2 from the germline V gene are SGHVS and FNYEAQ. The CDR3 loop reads CASSLGNTNSPLHF. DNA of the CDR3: TGTGCCAGCAGCTTAGGGAACACAAATTCACCCCTCCACTTT.

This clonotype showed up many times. In nucleotides, the CDR3 is TGCGCCAGCAGCTTCGGTCAGAACACTGAAGCTTTCTTT. Translated, it gives CASSFGQNTEAFF. The rearrangement uses TRBV5-1 and TRBJ1-1, with D unresolved. CDR3 length: 13 amino acids. V lost 2 bases to trimming and J lost 1 base, with 6 bases between them. Germline CDR1 is SGHRS and CDR2 is YFSETQ.

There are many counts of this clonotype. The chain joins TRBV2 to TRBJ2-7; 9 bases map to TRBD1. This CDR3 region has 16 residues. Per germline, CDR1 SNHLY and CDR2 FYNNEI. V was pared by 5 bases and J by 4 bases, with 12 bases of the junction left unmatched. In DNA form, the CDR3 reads TGTGCCAGCAGTTCTGGGGAGCGGGACAGGGTGTACGAGCAGTACTTC. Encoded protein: CASSSGERDRVYEQYF.

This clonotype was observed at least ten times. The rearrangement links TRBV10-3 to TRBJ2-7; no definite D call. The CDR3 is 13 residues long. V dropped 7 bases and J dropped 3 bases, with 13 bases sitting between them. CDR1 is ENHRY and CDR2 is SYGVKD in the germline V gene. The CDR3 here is CAIMQESDYEQYF. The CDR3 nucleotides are TGTGCCATCATGCAGGAGTCCGACTACGAGCAGTACTTC.

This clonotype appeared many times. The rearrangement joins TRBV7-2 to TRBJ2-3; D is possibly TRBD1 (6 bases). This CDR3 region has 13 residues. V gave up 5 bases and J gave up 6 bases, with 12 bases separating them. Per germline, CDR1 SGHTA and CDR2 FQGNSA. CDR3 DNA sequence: TGTGCCAGCAGCAGAACAGGGTCGGATACGCAGTATTTT. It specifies CASSRTGSDTQYF.

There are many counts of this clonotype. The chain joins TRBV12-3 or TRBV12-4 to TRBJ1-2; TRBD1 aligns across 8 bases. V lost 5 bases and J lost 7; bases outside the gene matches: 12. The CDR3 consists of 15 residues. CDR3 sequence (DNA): TGTGCCAGCAGTCCCGACCTCAGGGGGCCGGGTGGCTACACCTTC. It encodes CASSPDLRGPGGYTF.

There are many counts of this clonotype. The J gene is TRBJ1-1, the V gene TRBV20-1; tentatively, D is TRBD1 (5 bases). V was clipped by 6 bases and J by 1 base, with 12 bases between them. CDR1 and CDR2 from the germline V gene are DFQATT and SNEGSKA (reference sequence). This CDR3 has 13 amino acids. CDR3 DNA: TGCAGTGCGAACAGGCTGAGGAACACTGAAGCTTTCTTT. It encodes CSANRLRNTEAFF.

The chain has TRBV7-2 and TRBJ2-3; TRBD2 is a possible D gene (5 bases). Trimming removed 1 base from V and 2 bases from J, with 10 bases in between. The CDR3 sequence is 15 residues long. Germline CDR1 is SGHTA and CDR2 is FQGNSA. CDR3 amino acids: CASSLGDYHTDTQYF. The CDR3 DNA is TGTGCCAGCAGCTTAGGAGACTATCACACAGATACGCAGTATTTT.

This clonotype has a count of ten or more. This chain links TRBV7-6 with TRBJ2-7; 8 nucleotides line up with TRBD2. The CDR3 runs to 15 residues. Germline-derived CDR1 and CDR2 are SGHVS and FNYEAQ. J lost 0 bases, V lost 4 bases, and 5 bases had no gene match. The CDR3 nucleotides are TGTGCCAGCAGCTCCGGGACTAGGTCCTCCTACGAGCAGTACTTC. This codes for CASSSGTRSSYEQYF.

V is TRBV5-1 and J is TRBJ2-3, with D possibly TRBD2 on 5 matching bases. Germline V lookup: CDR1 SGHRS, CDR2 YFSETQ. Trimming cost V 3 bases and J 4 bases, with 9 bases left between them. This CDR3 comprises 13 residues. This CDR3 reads CASSSLGADTQYF. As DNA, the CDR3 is TGCGCCAGCAGCTCGCTCGGGGCAGATACGCAGTATTTT.

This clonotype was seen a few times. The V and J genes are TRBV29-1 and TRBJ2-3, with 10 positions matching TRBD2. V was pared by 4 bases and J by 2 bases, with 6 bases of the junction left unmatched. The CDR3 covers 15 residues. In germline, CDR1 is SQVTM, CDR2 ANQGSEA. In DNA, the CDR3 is TGCAGCGTTGGACGGACTAGCGGAGCCACAGATACGCAGTATTTT. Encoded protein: CSVGRTSGATDTQYF.

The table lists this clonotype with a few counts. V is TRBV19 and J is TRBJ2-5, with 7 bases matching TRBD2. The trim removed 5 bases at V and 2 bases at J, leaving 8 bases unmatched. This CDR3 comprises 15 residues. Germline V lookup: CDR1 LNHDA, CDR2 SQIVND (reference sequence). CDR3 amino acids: CASSLGGRKQETQYF. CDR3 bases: TGTGCCAGTAGTCTGGGCGGGAGAAAACAAGAGACCCAGTACTTC.

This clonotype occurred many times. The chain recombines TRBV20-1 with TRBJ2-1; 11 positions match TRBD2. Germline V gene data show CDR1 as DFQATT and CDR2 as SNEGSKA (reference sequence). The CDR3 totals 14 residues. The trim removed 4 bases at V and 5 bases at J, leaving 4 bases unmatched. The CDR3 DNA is TGCAGTGCTATGGGACTAGCGGAGGACAATGAGCAGTTCTTC. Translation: CSAMGLAEDNEQFF.

CDR3 residues: CASSGRTTSTDTQYF. CDR3 nucleotide sequence: TGTGCCAGTAGCGGGAGGACTACTAGCACAGATACGCAGTATTTT. This chain connects TRBV19 to TRBJ2-3, with 7 bases aligning to TRBD2. CDR3 length: 15 amino acids. Germline V gene sequence: CDR1 LNHDA, CDR2 SQIVND (reference sequence). The J segment lost 0 bases and the V segment lost 6 bases, leaving 6 bases of the junction unmatched.

The CDR3: CASSTRLITGLAETQYF. The CDR3 bases are TGTGCCAGCAGCACCCGCCTCATTACAGGGCTCGCGGAGACCCAGTACTTC. This chain links TRBV7-8 with TRBJ2-5, with D tentatively TRBD1 (6 bases). Deletions cut 5 bases from V and 5 bases from J, with 24 bases between. CDR3 length equals 17 residues. CDR1 is SGHVS and CDR2 is FQNEAQ in the germline V gene. Filled out from reference TRBV7-8 and TRBJ2-5, the complete variable domain reads GAGVSQSPRYKVAKRGQDVALRCDPISGHVSLFWYQQALGQGPEFLTYFQNEAQLDKSGLPSDRFFAERPEGSVSTLKIQRTQQEDSAVYLCASSTRLITGLAETQYFGPGTRLLVL.

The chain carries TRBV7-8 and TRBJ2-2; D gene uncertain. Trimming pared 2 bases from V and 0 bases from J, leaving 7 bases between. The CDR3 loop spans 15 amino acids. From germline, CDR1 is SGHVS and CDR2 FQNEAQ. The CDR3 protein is CASSLQAANTGELFF. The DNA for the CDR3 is TGTGCCAGCAGCTTACAAGCAGCGAACACCGGGGAGCTGTTTTTT.